The clone carrying this T cell receptor beta chain was seen many times. The data stem from a study of T cells in Graves' hyperthyroidism and ophthalmopathy. The investigators amplified TCR beta CDR3 regions from RNA transcripts. HTBI primers drove first-round RT-PCR of the TCR CDR3. TCRdb ran MiXCR on the multiplex PCR reads and lists one entry per CDR3 protein. Altogether about 250,000 distinct CDR3 sequences are present, about 25% being singletons, with the ten largest covering about 40%. Active moderate-to-severe ophthalmopathy, Clinical Activity Score at least 3, NOSPECS at least 4, under 3 months' duration. The sequenced sample consisted of blood. This clonotype was obtained from a woman between 40 and 50 years old with Graves' ophthalmopathy.

CDR3 residues: CASSLGGQGKAQPQHF. Written as DNA, the CDR3 is TGTGCCAGCAGTTTAGGGGGACAGGGTAAGGCTCAGCCCCAGCATTTT. This chain joins TRBV28 and TRBJ1-5; 9 bases map to TRBD1. Germline CDR1 is MDHEN and CDR2 is SYDVKM. CDR3 length equals 16 residues. Unmatched junction bases numbered 8, after V lost 2 bases and J lost 6 bases.